Listed here are 26 T cell receptor beta chains from one sample, sequenced in a study of blood T cell repertoires in COVID-19. Measured with immunoSEQ multiplex PCR; TCRdb has only the in-frame clones, and not every one. The sample holds fewer than 50,000 clones, 88% seen once. What was sequenced was peripheral blood. The receptors come from a man aged 50 to 60 with active COVID-19.

This chain links TRBV5-7 with TRBJ2-3, with 8 bases identical to TRBD1. TRBV5-7 is designated an ORF whose function remains uncertain. The ends lost 6 bases at V and 0 bases at J; junction bases unmatched: 9. The CDR3 totals 16 residues. In DNA form, the CDR3 reads TGTGCCAGCATCAAGACAGGGGCTTCTAGCACAGATACGCAGTATTTT. Translated: CASIKTGASSTDTQYF.

The chain joins TRBV7-9 to TRBJ2-7; 7 nucleotides agree with TRBD1. Unmatched junction bases numbered 6, after V lost 2 bases and J lost 5 bases. This CDR3 comprises 14 residues. In germline, CDR1 is SEHNR, CDR2 FQNEAQ (reference sequence). The CDR3 sequence is CASSLLQGIHEQYF. In DNA form, the CDR3 reads TGTGCCAGCAGCTTACTACAGGGGATCCACGAGCAGTACTTC.

The rearrangement joins TRBV25-1 to TRBJ1-2, with D perhaps TRBD1 (6 bases). The germline CDR1 and CDR2 sequences are MGHDK and SYGVNS. V was shortened by 6 bases and J by 8 bases, with 13 bases between the two germline ends. The CDR3 spans 12 residues. Written as DNA, the CDR3 is TGTGCCAGCAGACAGGGACAAAGGGGCTACACCTTC. Translation: CASRQGQRGYTF.

The chain employs TRBV11-1 and TRBJ2-1; D not resolved. Per germline, CDR1 SGHAT and CDR2 FQDESV (reference sequence). This CDR3 is built from 15 residues. V shed 0 bases and J shed 4 bases, with 10 bases lying between them. CDR3 sequence: CASSLAPDGYNEQFF. The CDR3 nucleotides are TGTGCCAGCAGCTTAGCTCCTGACGGGTACAATGAGCAGTTCTTC.

The rearrangement links TRBV5-1 to TRBJ2-2; 7 nucleotides match TRBD1. Unmatched junction bases numbered 9, after V lost 0 bases and J lost 4 bases. Germline V gives CDR1 SGHRS, CDR2 YFSETQ. CDR3 length equals 17 residues. CDR3 coding DNA: TGCGCCAGCAGCTTGGACTTCGGGACAGCGTTCACCGGGGAGCTGTTTTTT. Amino acids: CASSLDFGTAFTGELFF.

This chain joins TRBV11-3 and TRBJ2-1; 10 nucleotides align to TRBD1. With V trimmed by 1 base and J by 5 bases, 5 bases remained unmatched. The CDR3 runs to 16 residues. The germline V gene has CDR1 SGHNT and CDR2 YENEEA. CDR3 nucleotides: TGTGCCAGCAGCTTAGCGCGGGACAGGGGCAACAATGAGCAGTTCTTC. Amino acids: CASSLARDRGNNEQFF. Combining the CDR3 with reference TRBV11-3 and TRBJ2-1 gives the whole variable domain EAGVVQSPRYKIIEKKQPVAFWCNPISGHNTLYWYLQNLGQGPELLIRYENEEAVDDSQLPKDRFSAERLKGVDSTLKIQPAELGDSAVYLCASSLARDRGNNEQFFGPGTRLTVL.

V and J are TRBV4-2 and TRBJ2-6; the match to TRBD2 covers 9 bases. CDR3 length: 19 residues. Trimming at V came to 0 bases and at J to 0 bases, leaving 6 bases not matched to a gene. Per the germline V gene, CDR1 is LGHNA and CDR2 is YNFKEQ. The CDR3 sequence: CASSQDTSGFSSGANVLTF. The CDR3 DNA is TGTGCCAGCAGCCAAGACACTAGCGGGTTTTCCTCTGGGGCCAACGTCCTGACTTTC.

This clone appeared once. As DNA, the CDR3 is TGTGCCAGCAGCCGAACAGGGGGCTCCTACGAGCAGTACTTC. This sequence encodes CASSRTGGSYEQYF. The rearrangement joins TRBV5-6 to TRBJ2-7; TRBD1 matches at 8 bases. The CDR3 has 14 residues. Germline V gives CDR1 SGHDT, CDR2 YYEEEE. Trimming cost V 4 bases and J 0 bases; bases outside gene matches: 3.

CDR3 sequence: CASGGQETQYF. CDR3 nucleotide sequence: TGTGCCAGCGGAGGGCAAGAGACCCAGTACTTC. The V gene is TRBV3-1 (or the pseudogene TRBV3-2), the J gene TRBJ2-5, with a weak D call TRBD2 (6 bases). Germline CDR1 and CDR2: LGHDT and YNNKEL (reference sequence). With 8 bases removed from V and 2 bases from J, the gap between germline ends came to 6 bases. The CDR3 extends over 11 amino acids.

The chain has TRBV27 and TRBJ1-5; D possibly corresponds to TRBD1 (5 bases). The V gene lost 2 bases and the J gene lost 1 base, with 15 bases spanning the gap. The CDR3 spans 17 residues. Germline V CDR1 and CDR2: MNHEY, SMNVEV (reference sequence). DNA of the CDR3: TGTGCCAGCAGTTTAGGGGGGTGGAGGGTCAGCAATCAGCCCCAGCATTTT. Protein: CASSLGGWRVSNQPQHF.

V is TRBV6-5 and J is TRBJ2-3; 9 bases match TRBD2. Germline CDR1 is MNHEY and CDR2 is SVGAGI. The CDR3 spans 15 residues. V was clipped by 5 bases and J by 2 bases; unmatched bases: 5. CDR3 sequence: CASSRSSGATDTQYF. The CDR3 DNA follows: TGTGCCAGCAGTCGCTCTAGCGGGGCCACAGATACGCAGTATTTT.

V is TRBV6-6 and J is TRBJ2-1; 9 bases are shared with TRBD1. The CDR3 has 16 amino acids. Germline assignment: CDR1 MNHNY and CDR2 SVGAGI (reference sequence). V shed 6 bases and J 5 bases; nucleotides not matched to a gene: 11. In DNA, the CDR3 is TGTGCCAGCAGGTTCCGGGACAGGGTAATTGACAATGAGCAGTTCTTC. Its protein is CASRFRDRVIDNEQFF.

The chain has TRBV5-8 and TRBJ1-1; D perhaps matches TRBD1 (5 bases). The germline V and J ends were trimmed by 0 bases and 1 base, with 7 bases remaining between them. CDR1 is SGHTS and CDR2 is YDEGEE in the germline V gene. The length of the CDR3 is 14 residues. CDR3 sequence: CASSLVGANTEAFF. The CDR3 DNA follows: TGTGCCAGCAGCTTGGTAGGGGCGAACACTGAAGCTTTCTTT.

In this sample, this clone is medium-sized. The rearrangement uses TRBV5-3 and TRBJ1-2; a weak D match, TRBD1 (5 bases). TRBV5-3 has ORF status, its function being uncertain. Between the trimmed V and J ends, which lost 1 base and 7 bases, there was a span of 20 bases. The CDR3 covers 16 residues. CDR3 DNA: TGTGCCAGAAGCTTGAGGGCCAGGGAGCGGGAGTCTGGCTACACCTTC. It is translated as CARSLRARERESGYTF.

As to this clone: At one end, the junction sequence differs from germline, possibly due to a read error. The chain carries TRBV3-1 (or the pseudogene TRBV3-2) and TRBJ2-7; D might be TRBD1 (5 bases). The CDR3 runs 14 residues. The germline V gene encodes CDR1 LGHDT and CDR2 YNNKEL (reference sequence). This chain's CDR3 is CVSSQFQGTYEQYF. CDR3 DNA: TGTGTCAGCAGCCAATTCCAGGGTACCTACGAGCAGTACTTC.

The chain employs TRBV7-9 and TRBJ1-2; D perhaps matches TRBD1 (5 bases). Trimming pared 6 bases from V and 0 bases from J, leaving 8 bases between. The CDR3 has 13 residues. Germline V gives CDR1 SEHNR, CDR2 FQNEAQ (reference sequence). As DNA, the CDR3 is TGTGCCAGCAGGGACAAGTCTAACTATGGCTACACCTTC. Residues: CASRDKSNYGYTF.

This clone was observed a single time. The CDR3 protein is CASTDPLMDRGRNGYTF. CDR3 sequence (DNA): TGTGCCAGCACCGACCCCCTAATGGACAGGGGGCGGAATGGCTACACCTTC. J is TRBJ1-2 and V is TRBV7-2; the match to TRBD1 covers 11 bases. Germline CDR1 is SGHTA and CDR2 is FQGNSA. Trimming cost V 7 bases and J 6 bases; bases outside gene matches: 16. The CDR3 covers 17 residues.

The gene calls are TRBV4-2 and TRBJ2-3; 14 nucleotides match TRBD2. The CDR3 is 18 residues long. Germline lookup yields CDR1 LGHNA and CDR2 YNFKEQ. V was pared by 3 bases and J by 6 bases, with 11 bases of the junction left unmatched. The CDR3 DNA reads as TGTGCCAGCAGCCAGGAGACTAGCGGGAGGGCCGTACCCGATACGCAGTATTTT. Amino acid sequence: CASSQETSGRAVPDTQYF.

J is TRBJ2-5 and V is TRBV28; 9 positions agree with TRBD2. Per germline, CDR1 MDHEN and CDR2 SYDVKM. Germline trimming cut 6 bases from V and 6 bases from J; bases unmatched to any gene: 11. This CDR3 region has 15 residues. The CDR3 protein is CASSPLAGGWKTQYF. CDR3 sequence (DNA): TGTGCCAGCAGCCCACTAGCGGGCGGGTGGAAGACCCAGTACTTC.

The V gene is TRBV7-8, the J gene TRBJ1-1; 7 bases fit TRBD1. Germline values: CDR1 SGHVS, CDR2 FQNEAQ. The CDR3 consists of 11 residues. V shed 4 bases, J shed 11 bases, and the junction held 4 bases outside the gene matches. The CDR3 DNA reads TGTGCCAGCAGCTCGACAGGGAGGGCTTTCTTT. Translated: CASSSTGRAFF.

The V call is TRBV2, the J call TRBJ2-4, with 7 bases lining up with TRBD1. Germline V gene lookup returns CDR1 SNHLY and CDR2 FYNNEI. The V gene end was trimmed by 7 bases and the J gene end by 3 bases; junction bases not matched to a gene: 9. The length of the CDR3 is 15 residues. CDR3 residues: CASTPDRAGKNIQYF. For the CDR3, the DNA is TGTGCCAGCACCCCAGACAGGGCTGGCAAAAACATTCAGTACTTC. The full variable domain, rest sourced from reference TRBV2 and TRBJ2-4, is EPEVTQTPSHQVTQMGQEVILRCVPISNHLYFYWYRQILGQKVEFLVSFYNNEISEKSEIFDDQFSVERPDGSNFTLKIRSTKLEDSAMYFCASTPDRAGKNIQYFGAGTRLSVL.

This chain links TRBV5-1 with TRBJ1-5, with 7 bases aligning to TRBD1. Germline CDR1 reads SGHRS; CDR2 reads YFSETQ. The V gene end was trimmed by 4 bases and the J gene end by 2 bases; junction bases not matched to a gene: 0. The CDR3 is made up of 13 amino acids. Here the CDR3 reads CASSQGGNQPQHF. As DNA, the CDR3 is TGCGCCAGCAGCCAGGGGGGCAATCAGCCCCAGCATTTT. The variable domain in full, with the rest retrieved from reference TRBV5-1 and TRBJ1-5, is KAGVTQTPRYLIKTRGQQVTLSCSPISGHRSVSWYQQTPGQGLQFLFEYFSETQRNKGNFPGRFSGRQFSNSRSEMNVSTLELGDSALYLCASSQGGNQPQHFGDGTRLSIL.

The chain combines TRBV5-6 with TRBJ1-2; TRBD1 is a possible D gene (6 bases). Germline CDR1 is SGHDT and CDR2 is YYEEEE. Trimming removed 4 bases at V and 0 bases at J, with 10 bases between. The CDR3 is 14 amino acids. CDR3 region: CASSGDTSNYGYTF. The CDR3 DNA reads as TGTGCCAGCAGCGGGGACACCTCTAACTATGGCTACACCTTC.

This clone was observed a few times. This sequence joins TRBV7-9 and TRBJ1-3; D is perhaps TRBD1 (6 bases). Germline V gives CDR1 SEHNR, CDR2 FQNEAQ (reference sequence). V lost 5 bases and J lost 1, with 12 bases in between. The CDR3 sequence is 15 residues long. The CDR3 reads CASSRGGQSGNTIYF. As DNA, the CDR3 is TGTGCCAGCAGCCGAGGGGGACAATCTGGAAACACCATATATTTT.

J is TRBJ1-3 and V is TRBV9, with D unclear. The V gene's germline CDR1 is SGDLS and CDR2 YYNGEE. The CDR3 spans 13 residues. Deletions cut 2 bases from V and 2 bases from J, with 5 bases between. CDR3 nucleotide sequence: TGTGCCAGCAGCGTTCCTCCTGGAAACACCATATATTTT. It yields the protein CASSVPPGNTIYF.

The J gene is TRBJ2-5, the V gene TRBV20-1; D not certain. The V gene lost 5 bases and the J gene lost 9 bases, with 13 bases spanning the gap. CDR3 length: 11 amino acids. CDR1 is DFQATT, CDR2 SNEGSKA, per germline (reference sequence). CDR3 loop: CSAPRSQPQYF. CDR3 DNA sequence: TGCAGTGCTCCAAGATCACAACCCCAGTACTTC.